This entry features one T cell receptor (beta chain) sequence. Its target is not known. The source of the sample is a study of OX40 agonist ivuxolimab in advanced cancers. Study-wide results and caveats: Undetermined was the antigen specificity of the expanded peripheral T cells.

Produced via immunoSEQ multiplex PCR; TCRdb's table is partial and in-frame only. The sample holds about 50,000 clones, around nine tenths seen once. The CDR3 consists of 15 residues. CDR1 is SGHRS, CDR2 YFSETQ, per germline. The ends were cut back, 3 bases at V and 0 bases at J, with 13 bases in the middle. The origin of this receptor is an adult with an advanced solid tumor such as melanoma, head and neck, liver or kidney cancer. Sequenced material: CD4+ or CD8+ T cells sorted from blood, taken in a trial of the OX40 agonist ivuxolimab. The chain is built from TRBV5-1 and TRBJ2-7; D is perhaps TRBD2 (5 bases). The CDR3 protein is CASSWTRASSYEQYF. For the CDR3, the DNA is TGCGCCAGCAGCTGGACTCGTGCGAGCTCCTACGAGCAGTACTTC.